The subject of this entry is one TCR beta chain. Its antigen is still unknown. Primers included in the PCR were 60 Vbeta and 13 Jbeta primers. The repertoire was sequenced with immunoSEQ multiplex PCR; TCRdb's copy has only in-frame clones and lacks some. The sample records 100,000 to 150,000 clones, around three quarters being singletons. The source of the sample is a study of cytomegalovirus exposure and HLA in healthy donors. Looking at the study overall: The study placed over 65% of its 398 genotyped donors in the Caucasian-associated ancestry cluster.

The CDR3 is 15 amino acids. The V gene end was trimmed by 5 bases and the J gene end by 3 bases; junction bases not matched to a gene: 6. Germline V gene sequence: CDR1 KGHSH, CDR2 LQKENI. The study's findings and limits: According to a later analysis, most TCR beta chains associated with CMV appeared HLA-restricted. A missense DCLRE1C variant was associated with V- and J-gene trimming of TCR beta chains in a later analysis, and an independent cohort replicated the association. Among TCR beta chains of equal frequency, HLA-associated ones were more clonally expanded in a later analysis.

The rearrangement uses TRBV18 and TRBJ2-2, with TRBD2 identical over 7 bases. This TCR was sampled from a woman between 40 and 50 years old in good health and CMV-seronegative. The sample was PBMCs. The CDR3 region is CASSRTRHDTGELFF. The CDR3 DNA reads TGTGCCAGCTCAAGGACTAGACATGACACCGGGGAGCTGTTTTTT. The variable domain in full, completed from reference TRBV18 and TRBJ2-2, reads NAGVMQNPRHLVRRRGQEARLRCSPMKGHSHVYWYRQLPEEGLKFMVYLQKENIIDESGMPKERFSAEFPKEGPSILRIQQVVRGDSAAYFCASSRTRHDTGELFFGEGSRLTVL.